The source of this T cell receptor beta chain is a study of blood T cell repertoires in COVID-19. For the study at large: T cells, B-cell-depleted T cells, or PBMCs supplied cDNA or gDNA.

The CDR3 is 14 residues long. Germline V gene data show CDR1 as MNHEY and CDR2 as SVGAGI. V lost 7 bases and J lost 1; bases outside the gene matches: 6. Living in 24 US areas, the participants were between about 18 and 95 years of age. Assignment of participants to cohorts was predicated upon participant-reported clinical history. In the authors' workflow: The authors estimated nucleated cell counts from reference gene primer amplification. The method was immunoSEQ multiplex PCR; TCRdb's version includes in-frame clones alone and lacks a portion of them. V and J calls and clone size come straight from that table; D and trimming were deduced from the DNA. This table has approximately 220,000 clones, 85% to 90% appearing once.

This sequence originates from a woman between 18 and 29 years old in a cohort exposed to, infected with or recovered from COVID-19 (not recorded which). The sequenced material came from PBMCs or T cells enriched from blood (not recorded which). The chain uses TRBV6-5 and TRBJ2-7, with 8 bases aligning to TRBD1. CDR3 DNA: TGTGCCAGCATCGGGCAGGGGGCTTCCTACGAGCAGTACTTC. Protein: CASIGQGASYEQYF.